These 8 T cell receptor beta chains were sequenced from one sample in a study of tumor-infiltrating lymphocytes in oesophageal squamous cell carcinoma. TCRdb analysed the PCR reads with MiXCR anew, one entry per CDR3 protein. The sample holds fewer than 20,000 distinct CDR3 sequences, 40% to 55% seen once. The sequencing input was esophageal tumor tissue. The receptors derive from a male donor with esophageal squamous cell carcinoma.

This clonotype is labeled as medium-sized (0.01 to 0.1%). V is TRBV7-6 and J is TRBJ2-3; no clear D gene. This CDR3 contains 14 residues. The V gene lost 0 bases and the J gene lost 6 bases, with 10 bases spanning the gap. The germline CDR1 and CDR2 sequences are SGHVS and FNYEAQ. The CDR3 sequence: CASSLANFLDTQYF. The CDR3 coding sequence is TGTGCCAGCAGCTTAGCGAATTTTTTGGATACGCAGTATTTT.

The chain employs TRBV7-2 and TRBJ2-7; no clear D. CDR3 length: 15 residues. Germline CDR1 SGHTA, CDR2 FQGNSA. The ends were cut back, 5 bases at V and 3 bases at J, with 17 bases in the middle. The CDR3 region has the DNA TGTGCCAGCAGCCTGAACACCTTATTGAACTACGAGCAGTACTTC. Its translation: CASSLNTLLNYEQYF.

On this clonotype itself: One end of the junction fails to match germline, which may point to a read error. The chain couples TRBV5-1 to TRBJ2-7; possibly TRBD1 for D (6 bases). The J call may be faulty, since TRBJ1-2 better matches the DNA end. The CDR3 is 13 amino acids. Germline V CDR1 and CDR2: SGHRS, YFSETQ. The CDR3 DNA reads TGCGCCACCAGCGTAGTCACAGGGATCGGCTACACCTTC. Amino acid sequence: CATSVVTGIGYTF.

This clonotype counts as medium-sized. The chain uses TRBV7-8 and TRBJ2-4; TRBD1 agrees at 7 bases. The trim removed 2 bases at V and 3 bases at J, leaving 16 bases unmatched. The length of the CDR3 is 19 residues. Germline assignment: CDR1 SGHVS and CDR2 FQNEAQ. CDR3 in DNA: TGTGCCAGCAGCTTATTACCCTATAACAGGGGTGAGGGCAAAAACATTCAGTACTTC. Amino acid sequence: CASSLLPYNRGEGKNIQYF.

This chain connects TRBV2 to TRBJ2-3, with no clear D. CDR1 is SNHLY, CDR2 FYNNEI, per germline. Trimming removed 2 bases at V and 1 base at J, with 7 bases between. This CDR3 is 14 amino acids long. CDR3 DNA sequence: TGTGCCAGCAGTGAAAACGGACGCACAGATACGCAGTATTTT. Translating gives CASSENGRTDTQYF.

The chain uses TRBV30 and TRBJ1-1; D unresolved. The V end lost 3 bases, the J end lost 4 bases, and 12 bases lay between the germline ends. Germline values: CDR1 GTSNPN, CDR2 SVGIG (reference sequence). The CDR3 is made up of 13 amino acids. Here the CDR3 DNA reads TGTGCCTGGAGCGGAGATCGGGTCACTGAAGCTTTCTTT. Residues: CAWSGDRVTEAFF.

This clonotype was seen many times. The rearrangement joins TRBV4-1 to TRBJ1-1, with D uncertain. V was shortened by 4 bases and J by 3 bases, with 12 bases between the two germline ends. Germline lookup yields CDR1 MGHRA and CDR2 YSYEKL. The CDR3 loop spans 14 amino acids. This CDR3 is CASSPQLGDTEAFF. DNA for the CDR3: TGCGCCAGCAGCCCCCAGCTCGGGGACACTGAAGCTTTCTTT.

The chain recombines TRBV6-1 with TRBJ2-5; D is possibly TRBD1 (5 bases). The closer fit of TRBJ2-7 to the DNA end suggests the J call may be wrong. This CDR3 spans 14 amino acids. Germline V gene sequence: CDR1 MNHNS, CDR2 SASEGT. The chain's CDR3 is CASTDTNPPYEQYF. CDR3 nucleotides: TGTGCCAGTACGGACACCAATCCTCCCTACGAGCAGTACTTC.